This TCR beta chain was sequenced during a study of long-term antiretroviral therapy in people with HIV. General observations from the study: In HIV, the repertoires covered a tighter span of CDR3 lengths than in controls. The ART regimens used between the mid-2000s and the late 2010s may be less effective than current ones.

Version v3.0 of the immunoSEQ assay ran at survey level. Sequencing was directed toward about 40,000-50,000 T-cell genomes in each sample. Profiling relied on immunoSEQ multiplex PCR, and the TCRdb table lists in-frame clones only, not all of them. Among 35,000 or so clones, 85% to 95% were seen once, and the ten largest hold about 3.6%. The germline V gene has CDR1 SQVTM and CDR2 ANQGSEA. The CDR3 is 12 amino acids. Trimming pared 4 bases from V and 5 bases from J, leaving 11 bases between. Details on this clone: Its antigen is still unknown.

The V and J genes are TRBV29-1 and TRBJ2-5; D is unclear. This TCR came from a woman aged 45 to 65 with HIV. The sequenced sample was unsorted PBMCs, obtained 4.1 years after starting antiretroviral therapy. CDR3 nucleotides: TGCAGCGTTGTCTCAGTTTATGAGACCCAGTACTTC. It is translated as CSVVSVYETQYF.